The next 20 T cell receptor beta chains were all read from a single sample in a study of T cell responses to AZD1222 COVID-19 vaccine. Libraries were prepared by immunoSEQ multiplex PCR; TCRdb keeps only in-frame clonotypes and omits some of them. The repertoire holds roughly 190,000 clones, with just over 90% as singletons. The source material was peripheral blood, sampled 28 days after the second AZD1222 dose. These receptors were taken from an adult who received the AZD1222 COVID-19 vaccine.

The chain recombines TRBV5-4 with TRBJ2-7; D possibly corresponds to TRBD2 (6 bases). Per the germline V gene, CDR1 is SGHNT and CDR2 is YYREEE (reference sequence). The ends were cut back, 5 bases at V and 5 bases at J, with 20 bases in the middle. The CDR3 contains 15 residues. In nucleotides, the CDR3 is TGTGCCAGCAGTTTTAAGCCGGAGGGTACGCACGAGCAGTACTTC. Amino acid sequence: CASSFKPEGTHEQYF.

This rearrangement joins TRBV9 to TRBJ2-5; 9 positions agree with TRBD1. Germline V gene lookup returns CDR1 SGDLS and CDR2 YYNGEE. V was pared by 4 bases and J by 5 bases, with 9 bases of the junction left unmatched. CDR3 length: 15 residues. The CDR3 spells CASSSQGAVMETQYF. CDR3 bases: TGTGCCAGCAGCTCACAGGGGGCGGTAATGGAGACCCAGTACTTC.

The count of this clone is one. V is TRBV11-2 and J is TRBJ2-2, with 10 bases that match TRBD1. The germline CDR1 and CDR2 sequences are SGHAT and FQNNGV. Trimming removed 5 bases from V and 4 bases from J; junction bases left unmatched: 7. The CDR3 is 16 residues long. The DNA for the CDR3 is TGTGCCAGCAGCATCACCTGGACAGGGGGCACCGGGGAGCTGTTTTTT. Translated: CASSITWTGGTGELFF.

The chain is built from TRBV12-5 and TRBJ2-7; the match to TRBD2 covers 7 bases. V gave up 3 bases and J gave up 7 bases; unmatched junction bases: 15. Per the germline V gene, CDR1 is LGHNT and CDR2 is FRNRAP. The CDR3 has 16 residues. CDR3 sequence (DNA): TGTGCTAGTGGTTTAAGTCACGGGGCGGGAGAAAGGGAGCAGTACTTC. As protein: CASGLSHGAGEREQYF.

The DNA of the CDR3 is TGTGCCTCTTCCGGCGGATCGTTAAATCAGCCCCAGCATTTT. It translates to CASSGGSLNQPQHF. The gene calls are TRBV30 and TRBJ1-5; D unclear. Between the trimmed V and J ends, which lost 7 bases and 4 bases, there was a span of 17 bases. This CDR3 region has 14 residues. Germline assignment: CDR1 GTSNPN and CDR2 SVGIG (reference sequence). The variable domain in full, completed from reference TRBV30 and TRBJ1-5, reads SQTIHQWPATLVQPVGSPLSLECTVEGTSNPNLYWYRQAAGRGLQLLFYSVGIGQISSEVPQNLSASRPQDRQFILSSKKLLLSDSGFYLCASSGGSLNQPQHFGDGTRLSIL.

The CDR3 DNA sequence: TGTGCCGGACAATTACAGGGAGGGTCAGAGACCCAGTACTTC. Amino acids: CAGQLQGGSETQYF. The rearrangement uses TRBV6-5 and TRBJ2-5, with a possible D match to TRBD2 (7 bases). V lost 11 bases and J 4 bases, leaving 20 bases between the germline ends. Germline V gives CDR1 MNHEY, CDR2 SVGAGI. The length of the CDR3 is 14 residues.

This clone occurred once. The rearrangement joins TRBV5-1 to TRBJ1-1; D is undetermined. V gave up 5 bases and J gave up 7 bases, with 21 bases separating them. Germline V gene sequence: CDR1 SGHRS, CDR2 YFSETQ. The CDR3 consists of 15 residues. The CDR3 here is CASRSSRRVGDEAFF. CDR3 bases: TGCGCCAGCAGGTCCTCGCGTCGAGTTGGTGATGAAGCTTTCTTT.

This clone was detected only once. The chain is built from TRBV4-3 and TRBJ1-3; possible D gene TRBD1, 5 bases. V was trimmed by 1 base and J by 0 bases, leaving 13 bases between them. The CDR3 is 17 residues long. CDR1 is LGHNA, CDR2 YSLEER, per germline. CDR3 in DNA: TGCGCCAGCAGCCAAGCCTCAGGGATCTCCTCTGGAAACACCATATATTTT. Translation gives CASSQASGISSGNTIYF.

V is TRBV20-1 and J is TRBJ2-5; TRBD2 matches 11 bases. V was clipped by 3 bases and J by 4 bases; unmatched bases: 4. Germline V gene lookup returns CDR1 DFQATT and CDR2 SNEGSKA (reference sequence). This CDR3 is built from 14 residues. CDR3 bases: TGCAGTGCTAGTTATACTAGCGGGGGAGAGACCCAGTACTTC. Its protein is CSASYTSGGETQYF.

The rearrangement uses TRBV5-1 and TRBJ2-5, with D tentatively TRBD1 (5 bases). V dropped 7 bases and J dropped 0 bases, with 13 bases sitting between them. The length of the CDR3 is 14 residues. The V gene's germline CDR1 is SGHRS and CDR2 YFSETQ. This chain's CDR3 is CASCLGAYQETQYF. Written as DNA, the CDR3 is TGCGCCAGCTGCCTAGGGGCGTACCAAGAGACCCAGTACTTC. The full variable domain, in which reference TRBV5-1 and TRBJ2-5 provide the parts outside the CDR3, is KAGVTQTPRYLIKTRGQQVTLSCSPISGHRSVSWYQQTPGQGLQFLFEYFSETQRNKGNFPGRFSGRQFSNSRSEMNVSTLELGDSALYLCASCLGAYQETQYFGPGTRLLVL.

This chain links TRBV7-2 with TRBJ2-2; 8 nucleotides line up with TRBD1. CDR3 length equals 15 residues. Germline lookup yields CDR1 SGHTA and CDR2 FQGNSA. Losses at the gene ends were 5 bases for V and 6 bases for J; bases not matched to a gene: 8. The CDR3 here is CASSPTGVIPGELFF. The CDR3 bases are TGTGCCAGCAGCCCGACAGGGGTCATACCCGGGGAGCTGTTTTTT.

This chain joins TRBV6-5 and TRBJ1-2, with D unclear. Per the germline V gene, CDR1 is MNHEY and CDR2 is SVGAGI. There are 15 residues in the CDR3. V was pared by 6 bases and J by 3 bases, with 17 bases between. The CDR3 nucleotides read TGTGCCAGCAGCGATACGCGGCCCCTGCACTATGGCTACACCTTC. Amino acid sequence: CASSDTRPLHYGYTF.

The chain is built from TRBV7-9 and TRBJ2-1, with 9 bases identical to TRBD1. Germline CDR1 SEHNR, CDR2 FQNEAQ (reference sequence). The CDR3 runs 16 residues. The trim removed 0 bases at V and 3 bases at J, leaving 3 bases unmatched. The DNA for the CDR3 is TGTGCCAGCAGCTTAGCCCGGGACAGGGACTACAATGAGCAGTTCTTC. This gives the protein CASSLARDRDYNEQFF.

The chain combines TRBV7-8 with TRBJ2-7; 12 bases align to TRBD2. The ends lost 5 bases at V and 5 bases at J; junction bases unmatched: 13. CDR3 length: 17 amino acids. Germline-derived CDR1 and CDR2 are SGHVS and FQNEAQ. The CDR3 protein is CASSPQHLAGGRNEQYF. CDR3 bases: TGTGCCAGCAGCCCGCAACATCTAGCGGGAGGGCGGAACGAGCAGTACTTC.

V gene TRBV2 combines with J gene TRBJ2-7, with 8 bases matching TRBD1. There are 15 residues in the CDR3. V dropped 4 bases and J dropped 2; count of bases not matched to a gene: 7. Per the germline V gene, CDR1 is SNHLY and CDR2 is FYNNEI. CDR3 amino acids: CASSAGGYGTYEQYF. CDR3 bases: TGTGCCAGCAGTGCAGGGGGCTACGGCACCTACGAGCAGTACTTC.

This clone was counted between two and nine times. The rearrangement links TRBV5-6 to TRBJ1-5, with TRBD1 as a possible D gene (6 bases). The CDR3 has 14 residues. The V end was cut by 2 bases, the J end by 7 bases, with 13 bases between. Germline V gene sequence: CDR1 SGHDT, CDR2 YYEEEE. The chain's CDR3 is CASSLRGGGQPQHF. DNA of the CDR3: TGTGCCAGCAGCTTACGAGGGGGGGGACAGCCCCAGCATTTT.

This clone was found once. This CDR3 reads CASSSSGGSYNEQFF. DNA of the CDR3: TGTGCCAGCAGCTCCTCCGGGGGCTCCTACAATGAGCAGTTCTTC. The genes are TRBV7-8 and TRBJ2-1, with D perhaps matching TRBD2 (6 bases). With 4 bases removed from V and 0 bases from J, the gap between germline ends came to 10 bases. From germline, CDR1 is SGHVS and CDR2 FQNEAQ. The CDR3 runs 15 residues.

The chain joins TRBV5-4 to TRBJ2-7, with 8 positions matching TRBD1. Germline CDR1 is SGHNT and CDR2 is YYREEE (reference sequence). Trimming took 3 bases from V and 2 from J; bases not matched to a gene: 4. CDR3 length equals 14 residues. CDR3 bases: TGTGCCAGCAGCTCCCGACAGGGGCCCTACGAGCAGTACTTC. Its protein product is CASSSRQGPYEQYF.

CDR3 coding DNA: TGTGCCAGCAGCAGATTACGCCCGGAGACCCAGTACTTC. Its protein product is CASSRLRPETQYF. The genes are TRBV7-2 and TRBJ2-5; D not resolved. There are 13 residues in the CDR3. Germline V CDR1 and CDR2: SGHTA, FQGNSA. V lost 5 bases and J 5 bases, leaving 12 bases between the germline ends. The variable domain in full, completed from reference TRBV7-2 and TRBJ2-5, reads GAGVSQSPSNKVTEKGKDVELRCDPISGHTALYWYRQSLGQGLEFLIYFQGNSAPDKSGLPSDRFSAERTGGSVSTLTIQRTQQEDSAVYLCASSRLRPETQYFGPGTRLLVL.

The chain employs TRBV27 and TRBJ2-2; D remains unclear. Trimming took off 8 bases at V and 4 bases at J, with 14 bases between the two ends. CDR3 length: 14 residues. CDR1 and CDR2 from the germline V gene are MNHEY and SMNVEV (reference sequence). CDR3 DNA: TGTGCCAGCGTGGCAGAGTTGGGCACCGGGGAGCTGTTTTTT. Protein product: CASVAELGTGELFF.